These 2 T cell receptor beta chains share one sample of origin, sequenced in a study of T cells in Graves' hyperthyroidism and ophthalmopathy. The investigators amplified TCR beta CDR3 regions from RNA transcripts. Researchers ran a first-round RT-PCR on the TCR CDR3 using the HTBI primer set. TCRdb used MiXCR to reprocess the multiplex PCR reads, holding one entry per CDR3 protein. The profile covers 600,000 to 650,000 distinct CDR3 sequences, with about 17% appearing a single time and 3.8% taken by the ten largest. The sample taken for sequencing was blood. These TCRs come from a woman in her 30s with Graves' hyperthyroidism.

This clonotype was seen a handful of times. The chain joins TRBV10-3 to TRBJ2-1; a weak D match, TRBD2 (5 bases). Trimming shortened V by 0 bases and J by 0 bases, and 15 bases separated the two germline ends. CDR3 length: 18 residues. Germline CDR1 reads ENHRY; CDR2 reads SYGVKD. DNA of the CDR3: TGTGCCATCAGTGAGTCGGATCAGGAGCGGAGCTCCTACAATGAGCAGTTCTTC. Translation: CAISESDQERSSYNEQFF.

This clonotype was recorded at least ten times. The chain employs TRBV12-3 or TRBV12-4 and TRBJ1-2; 11 bases agree with TRBD1. CDR3 length equals 14 residues. The junction had 5 bases not matched to a gene; V was cut back by 6 bases and J by 5 bases. Here the CDR3 DNA reads TGTGCCAGCAGCCGGGACAGGGGGAATTATGGCTACACCTTC. Its protein product is CASSRDRGNYGYTF.